These 21 T cell receptor beta chains were sequenced from one sample in a study of T cell responses to AZD1222 COVID-19 vaccine. TCRdb's table, derived via immunoSEQ multiplex PCR, lists solely in-frame clones and lacks some. The top ten hold roughly 1.4% of the sample, which has 120,000 or so clones, 89% seen once. The sequencing used peripheral blood, collected on day 0 of AZD1222 vaccination. These receptors came from an adult in good health.

The chain has TRBV19 and TRBJ1-5; tentatively, D is TRBD1 (6 bases). From germline, CDR1 is LNHDA and CDR2 SQIVND (reference sequence). V lost 3 bases and J lost 7, with 13 bases in between. The CDR3 extends over 14 amino acids. The DNA for the CDR3 is TGTGCCAGTAGTATCAACAGGGTCGGCCAGCCCCAGCATTTT. Its translation: CASSINRVGQPQHF.

The chain combines TRBV11-3 with TRBJ2-5, with 8 bases that match TRBD2. V lost 0 bases, J lost 9 bases, and 15 bases stayed unmatched. The germline gives CDR1 SGHNT, CDR2 YENEEA. CDR3 size: 17 residues. CDR3 loop: CASSLDPASGYPGPQYF. As DNA, the CDR3 is TGTGCCAGCAGCTTAGACCCCGCTAGCGGGTACCCGGGGCCCCAGTACTTC.

Written as DNA, the CDR3 is TGTGCCAGCAGTCGCCAGACAGGTCTGAACACTGAAGCTTTCTTT. It codes for CASSRQTGLNTEAFF. The chain employs TRBV2 and TRBJ1-1; D is perhaps TRBD1 (6 bases). In germline, CDR1 is SNHLY, CDR2 FYNNEI. Trimming shortened V by 5 bases and J by 0 bases, and 13 bases separated the two germline ends. CDR3 size: 15 residues.

This clone was seen just once. The chain has TRBV5-4 and TRBJ2-1; 8 bases are a match to TRBD2. Germline CDR1 is SGHNT and CDR2 is YYREEE (reference sequence). V lost 4 bases, J lost 8 bases, and 20 bases stayed unmatched. The length of the CDR3 is 18 residues. The DNA of the CDR3 is TGTGCCAGCAGCCAGCCCGGGGTAGCGGGATCTAAGGTCCATGAGCAGTTCTTC. It translates to CASSQPGVAGSKVHEQFF.

This rearrangement joins TRBV4-1 to TRBJ1-6; tentatively, D is TRBD1 (5 bases). Germline CDR1 MGHRA, CDR2 YSYEKL. The CDR3 is 17 residues long. V lost 0 bases to trimming and J lost 2 bases, with 11 bases between them. Written as DNA, the CDR3 is TGCGCCAGCAGCCAAGAGGCCCGGGGGACCTATAATTCACCCCTCCACTTT. It specifies CASSQEARGTYNSPLHF.

Here the CDR3 reads CASSVSIPVYGYTF. The CDR3 nucleotides are TGTGCCAGCAGCGTTTCAATACCTGTCTATGGCTACACCTTC. The chain employs TRBV9 and TRBJ1-2, with D hard to call. Germline CDR1 is SGDLS and CDR2 is YYNGEE. The V end lost 2 bases, the J end lost 4 bases, and 12 bases lay between the germline ends. The CDR3 has 14 amino acids.

The chain combines TRBV10-1 with TRBJ1-2; D is undetermined. The V gene's germline CDR1 is WNHNN and CDR2 SYGVQD (reference sequence). The V end lost 6 bases, the J end lost 3 bases, and 11 bases lay between the germline ends. This CDR3 region has 13 residues. The CDR3 reads CASSRTDDYGYTF. The CDR3 nucleotides are TGCGCCAGCAGCAGGACGGACGACTATGGCTACACCTTC.

This rearrangement joins TRBV3-1 (or the pseudogene TRBV3-2) to TRBJ2-1; D perhaps matches TRBD2 (6 bases). The ends were cut back, 0 bases at V and 7 bases at J, with 7 bases in the middle. CDR1 is LGHDT and CDR2 is YNNKEL in the germline V gene (reference sequence). This CDR3 region has 13 residues. In nucleotides, the CDR3 is TGTGCCAGCAGCCAAGATGGAGGGAATGAGCAGTTCTTC. This encodes CASSQDGGNEQFF.

The chain uses TRBV4-3 and TRBJ1-5, with D tentatively TRBD1 (6 bases). Deletions cut 3 bases from V and 7 bases from J, with 16 bases between. This CDR3 comprises 15 residues. Germline CDR1 is LGHNA and CDR2 is YSLEER. The DNA for the CDR3 is TGCGCCAGCAGCCAGGTCGCGGGGGCGGGACAGCCCCAGCATTTT. Encoded protein: CASSQVAGAGQPQHF.

This clone was picked up one time. V is TRBV6-5 and J is TRBJ2-7, with 10 bases matching TRBD1. Trimming removed 0 bases from V and 7 bases from J; junction bases left unmatched: 0. The germline V gene has CDR1 MNHEY and CDR2 SVGAGI. The CDR3 runs to 13 residues. The CDR3 coding sequence is TGTGCCAGCAGTTACTCGGACAGGGGGGAGCAGTACTTC. Translating gives CASSYSDRGEQYF.

This clone has only one observation. The V call is TRBV27, the J call TRBJ2-2; D unresolved. The germline CDR1 and CDR2 sequences are MNHEY and SMNVEV (reference sequence). V lost 1 base to trimming and J lost 5 bases, with 14 bases between them. The CDR3 sequence is 16 residues long. CDR3 region: CASSLFPLEETGELFF. CDR3 sequence (DNA): TGTGCCAGCAGTTTATTTCCCCTCGAGGAGACCGGGGAGCTGTTTTTT.

The rearrangement links TRBV7-9 to TRBJ2-7; TRBD2 is a possible D gene (5 bases). Looked up from germline, CDR1 is SEHNR and CDR2 is FQNEAQ (reference sequence). This CDR3 spans 13 amino acids. Between the trimmed V and J ends, which lost 4 bases and 3 bases, there was a span of 10 bases. The CDR3 DNA reads TGTGCCAGCAGCTCCGGACTGAACTACGAGCAGTACTTC. This encodes CASSSGLNYEQYF.

The chain couples TRBV10-3 to TRBJ1-2; D uncertain. The CDR3 runs 14 residues. Deletions cut 9 bases from V and 6 bases from J, with 20 bases between. Germline V gene sequence: CDR1 ENHRY, CDR2 SYGVKD. CDR3 bases: TGTGCCATTGCCCGGAATGAGGGAATCGATGGCTACACCTTC. It codes for CAIARNEGIDGYTF.

The chain couples TRBV20-1 to TRBJ2-5; 10 bases line up with TRBD1. The germline V gene encodes CDR1 DFQATT and CDR2 SNEGSKA (reference sequence). V was pared by 3 bases and J by 6 bases, with 10 bases of the junction left unmatched. The CDR3 is 15 amino acids. This CDR3 is CSASPRDRGIKTQYF. The CDR3 DNA reads TGCAGTGCTAGTCCCCGGGACAGGGGTATAAAGACCCAGTACTTC.

The rearrangement joins TRBV5-5 to TRBJ1-6; D gene ambiguous. Germline V gives CDR1 SGHKS, CDR2 YYEKEE (reference sequence). This CDR3 is 18 amino acids long. V was cut by 0 bases and J by 2 bases, with 15 bases left in between. The CDR3 bases are TGTGCCAGCAGCTTGGCCTCAGGTTGGCCTCCCTATAATTCACCCCTCCACTTT. Translated: CASSLASGWPPYNSPLHF.

The chain uses TRBV6-2 or TRBV6-3 and TRBJ2-7; D gene unclear. V was shortened by 0 bases and J by 3 bases, with 12 bases between the two germline ends. The V gene's germline CDR1 is MNHEY and CDR2 SVGEGT. The CDR3 length is 15 residues. CDR3 amino acids: CASSYSLSGLYEQYF. CDR3 bases: TGTGCCAGCAGTTACTCTCTTAGTGGCCTCTACGAGCAGTACTTC.

This clone was found once. The chain links TRBV4-3 to TRBJ2-7; D perhaps matches TRBD1 (6 bases). CDR3 length: 14 amino acids. Trimming removed 7 bases at V and 3 bases at J, with 16 bases between. CDR1 is LGHNA and CDR2 is YSLEER in the germline V gene. Here the CDR3 reads CASKPNTGFYEQYF. DNA of the CDR3: TGCGCCAGCAAACCAAATACAGGGTTCTACGAGCAGTACTTC.

The chain is built from TRBV24-1 and TRBJ2-1, with unresolved D. In germline, CDR1 is KGHDR, CDR2 SFDVKD. V was clipped by 9 bases and J by 9 bases, with 17 bases between them. The CDR3 is made up of 13 amino acids. CDR3 coding DNA: TGTGCCACCGGAAGGCCGGGTTATGTTGAGCAGTTCTTC. It is translated as CATGRPGYVEQFF.

The chain is built from TRBV3-1 (or the pseudogene TRBV3-2) and TRBJ2-3; 13 nucleotides align to TRBD2. This CDR3 has 18 residues. Looked up from germline, CDR1 is LGHDT and CDR2 is YNNKEL (reference sequence). The V and J ends lost 1 base and 3 bases, in that order; junction bases with no gene match: 7. CDR3 bases: TGTGCCAGCAGCCAAGTTTCACTAGCGGGAGGGCCGACAGATACGCAGTATTTT. It is translated as CASSQVSLAGGPTDTQYF.

The chain joins TRBV19 to TRBJ1-6; tentative D call: TRBD1 (6 bases). Germline values: CDR1 LNHDA, CDR2 SQIVND (reference sequence). The ends were cut back, 1 base at V and 6 bases at J, with 10 bases in the middle. There are 15 residues in the CDR3. The CDR3 loop is CASSIGSRGNSPLHF. The CDR3 DNA reads TGTGCCAGTAGTATAGGTAGCAGGGGTAATTCACCCCTCCACTTT.

As regards this clone: A read error may produce the germline difference seen at one junction end. The CDR3 DNA reads as TGTGCCAGCAGCTTATCGGGGGGCCGCTTCAATCGGGGGAGACCCCAGTACTTC. Translating it yields CASSLSGGRFNRGRPQYF. This sequence joins TRBV28 and TRBJ2-5; D is possibly TRBD2 (7 bases). The CDR3 has 18 amino acids. The germline CDR1 and CDR2 sequences are MDHEN and SYDVKM.